This TCR beta chain was retrieved from a study of T cell responses to AZD1222 COVID-19 vaccine. Study-level information: It was second doses at about 4 or about 12 weeks that were pooled. Overall study results and limits: Among vaccine-associated CD4 TCRs, coverage spanned spike, with dominance at 160-218 and 743-854. Baseline seropositives among AZD1222 recipients totaled only five or six. A mostly white British donor set with more females was recruited, and clonal diversity was possibly underestimated.

Sequencing was performed with immunoSEQ multiplex PCR; in TCRdb, only in-frame clones are kept and a portion is missing. The data hold over 150,000 clones, with roughly nine tenths observed a single time. CDR3 size: 20 residues. The V gene's germline CDR1 is LGHNA and CDR2 YSLEER. Trimming at V came to 4 bases and at J to 0 bases, leaving 20 bases not matched to a gene. A word on this clone: Antigen: not known.

The TCR sequence derives from an adult in good health. The J gene is TRBJ1-1, the V gene TRBV4-3, with 7 bases identical to TRBD1. The sample in question was peripheral blood, obtained on day 0 of AZD1222 vaccination. CDR3 DNA: TGCGCCAGCAGCCCCACGGAAGACGACAGGGCGCCATCCATGAACACTGAAGCTTTCTTT. Residues: CASSPTEDDRAPSMNTEAFF.